This T cell receptor (beta chain) was captured in a study of identical twins. The study's findings and limits: Cross-sectional statistical analysis was relied on for the conclusions, without the same donors being followed. Models, which agreed with sharing between unrelated individuals, nonetheless underestimated the out-of-frame TCR alpha sharing seen in monozygotic twins.

This clonotype was counted only a few times. The antigen remains undetermined. TCRdb re-derived calls from the 5' RACE reads in MiXCR, one entry per CDR3 protein. The sample shows some 760,000 distinct CDR3 sequences, around a sixth of them seen only once. The CDR3 runs 15 residues. V trimming: 1 base; J trimming: 5 bases; junction bases outside the gene matches: 4. The germline CDR1 and CDR2 sequences are SGHAT and FQNNGV. This sample was also put to use in a study of T cells expressing NK-cell markers. According to that study: There were seven HCMV-seropositive donors and one seronegative donor among the eight sequenced. Roughly six donors showed dominant NKG2C+ clonotypes comprising roughly 1.0-7.0% of their CD8+ T cells.

Input material: PBMCs. The chain employs TRBV11-2 and TRBJ2-5; 10 bases are shared with TRBD2. The TCR originated in a woman aged 18-29 years in good health. This CDR3 reads CASSLGDSGRETQYF. Here the CDR3 DNA reads TGTGCCAGCAGCTTAGGGGATAGCGGGAGGGAGACCCAGTACTTC. Using reference TRBV11-2 and TRBJ2-5 for the parts outside the CDR3, the full variable domain is EAGVAQSPRYKIIEKRQSVAFWCNPISGHATLYWYQQILGQGPKLLIQFQNNGVVDDSQLPKDRFSAERLKGVDSTLKIQPAKLEDSAVYLCASSLGDSGRETQYFGPGTRLLVL.